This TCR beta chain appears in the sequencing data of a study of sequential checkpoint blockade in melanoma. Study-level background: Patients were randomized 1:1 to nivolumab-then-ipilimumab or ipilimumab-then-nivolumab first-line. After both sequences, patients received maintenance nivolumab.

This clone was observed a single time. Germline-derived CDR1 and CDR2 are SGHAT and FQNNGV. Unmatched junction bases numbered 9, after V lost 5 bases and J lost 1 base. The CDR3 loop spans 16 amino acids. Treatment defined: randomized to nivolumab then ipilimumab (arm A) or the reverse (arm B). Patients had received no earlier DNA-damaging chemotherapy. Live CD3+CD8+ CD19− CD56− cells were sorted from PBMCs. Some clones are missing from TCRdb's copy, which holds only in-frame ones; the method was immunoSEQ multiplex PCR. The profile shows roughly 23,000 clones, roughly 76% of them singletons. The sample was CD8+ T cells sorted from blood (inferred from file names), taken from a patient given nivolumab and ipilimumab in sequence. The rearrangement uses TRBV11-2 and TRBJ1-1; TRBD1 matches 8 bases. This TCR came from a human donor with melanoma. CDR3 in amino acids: CASSQNSGGRNTEAFF. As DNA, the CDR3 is TGTGCCAGCAGCCAAAACTCAGGGGGCAGGAACACTGAAGCTTTCTTT.